This TCR beta chain was sequenced for a study of OX40 agonist ivuxolimab in advanced cancers. Study-wide context: Aged 23 to 79 with a mean of 60 years, they were about 83% male.

Generated by immunoSEQ multiplex PCR, the TCRdb table keeps only in-frame clones and is missing some. This sample has over 95,000 clones, with around 85% found just once. Germline V gene sequence: CDR1 SGHTA, CDR2 FQGNSA. The ends were cut back, 5 bases at V and 1 base at J, with 8 bases in the middle. CDR3 length: 13 amino acids. Points from the study as a whole: There were also nonresponders showing low normalized T-cell clonal expansion.

Turning to this clone: Its antigen is not known.

This TCR derives from an adult with an advanced solid tumor such as melanoma, head and neck, liver or kidney cancer. Source: CD4+ or CD8+ T cells sorted from blood, taken in a trial of the OX40 agonist ivuxolimab. The chain uses TRBV7-2 and TRBJ1-1; no firm D call. The CDR3 here is CASSPWANTEAFF. DNA for the CDR3: TGTGCCAGCAGCCCATGGGCGAACACTGAAGCTTTCTTT. The entire variable domain, with the rest obtained from reference TRBV7-2 and TRBJ1-1, is as follows: GAGVSQSPSNKVTEKGKDVELRCDPISGHTALYWYRQSLGQGLEFLIYFQGNSAPDKSGLPSDRFSAERTGGSVSTLTIQRTQQEDSAVYLCASSPWANTEAFFGQGTRLTVV.